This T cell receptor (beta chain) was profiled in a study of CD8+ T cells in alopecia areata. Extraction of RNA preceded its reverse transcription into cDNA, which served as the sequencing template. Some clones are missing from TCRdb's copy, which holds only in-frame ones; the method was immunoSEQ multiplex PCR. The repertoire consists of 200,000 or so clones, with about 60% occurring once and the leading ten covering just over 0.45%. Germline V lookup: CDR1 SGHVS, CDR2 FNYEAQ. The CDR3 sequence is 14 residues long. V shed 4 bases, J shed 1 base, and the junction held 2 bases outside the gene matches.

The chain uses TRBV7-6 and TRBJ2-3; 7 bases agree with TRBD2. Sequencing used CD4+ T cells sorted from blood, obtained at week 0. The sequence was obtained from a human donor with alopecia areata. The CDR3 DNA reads TGTGCCAGCAGCTCCCTAGCGGGCACAGATACGCAGTATTTT. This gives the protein CASSSLAGTDTQYF.